The sample holds one count of the clone carrying this T cell receptor beta chain. Seattle patients were enrolled during active infection and followed longitudinally. Clones were read by immunoSEQ multiplex PCR, and TCRdb kept only the in-frame ones, dropping some. The repertoire includes about 73,000 clones, more than 70% of them detected once, and around 2.3% sits in the top ten. The data were taken from a study of blood T cell repertoires in COVID-19. Study background: Samples came from the United States, Italy and Spain, spanning acute and convalescent COVID-19.

V lost 4 bases to trimming and J lost 1 base; unmatched junction nucleotides: 8. The germline V gene encodes CDR1 LGHNA and CDR2 YNFKEQ. The CDR3 length is 17 residues. V and J are TRBV4-2 and TRBJ2-1, with 9 bases fitting TRBD2. The sequence derives from a man between 65 and 85 years old with COVID-19, enrolled during active disease. Sequencing was carried out using peripheral blood. CDR3 sequence reads: CASSLQGGLASYNEQFF. DNA for the CDR3: TGTGCCAGCAGCCTCCAGGGGGGACTAGCTTCCTACAATGAGCAGTTCTTC.